Listed below are T cell receptor beta chains from one sample, sequenced in a study of spatial heterogeneity in lung cancer. TCRdb analysed the 5' RACE reads with MiXCR anew, one entry per CDR3 protein. The sample consists of more than 6,000 distinct CDR3 sequences, over 9.5% of them appearing once. This sample comprised normal lung tissue next to the tumor, obtained at surgery. These receptors came from a male donor with early-stage non-small cell lung cancer. Both conserved end residues are part of each CDR3. D genes are given only for firm matches. Clone size, where shown, is once, few, many, or a class for clones that have expanded.

CDR3 protein	CDR3 DNA	clone size	V gene	J gene	D gene
CASSGSGIGQFF	TGTGCCAGCAGCGGGAGCGGGATAGGGCAGTTCTTC	many	TRBV9	TRBJ2-1	TRBD2
CASSPEPQGVGGYTF	TGTGCCAGCAGCCCGGAGCCACAGGGGGTAGGTGGCTACACCTTC	many	TRBV7-6	TRBJ1-2	TRBD1
CASSFDLSTEAFF	TGCGCCAGCAGTTTCGACCTAAGTACTGAAGCTTTCTTT	many	TRBV5-1	TRBJ1-1	NA
CASSLSGGEQYF	TGTGCCAGCAGTTTATCAGGGGGCGAGCAGTACTTC	large	TRBV27	TRBJ2-7	NA
CASSFQSQQETQYF	TGTGCCAGCAGCTTTCAGTCCCAGCAAGAGACCCAGTACTTC	many	TRBV7-2	TRBJ2-5	NA
CASRLAETYNEQFF	TGCGCCAGCCGGCTAGCGGAGACTTACAATGAGCAGTTCTTC	many	TRBV5-1	TRBJ2-1	TRBD2
CASSLFLGTSGLPSTDTQYF	TGTGCCAGCAGCTTATTTCTCGGGACTAGCGGGTTACCTAGCACAGATACGCAGTATTTT	medium-sized	TRBV7-2	TRBJ2-3	TRBD2
CASSYVKGTGGELFF	TGTGCCAGCAGTTATGTGAAGGGGACAGGCGGGGAGCTGTTTTTT	many	TRBV6-6	TRBJ2-2	TRBD1
CASSLDSSYEQYF	TGTGCCAGCAGCTTGGACAGCTCCTACGAGCAGTACTTC	medium-sized	TRBV7-9	TRBJ2-7	NA
CASSWDRALIGYTF	TGCGCCAGCAGCTGGGACAGGGCCTTGATAGGCTACACCTTC	many	TRBV5-1	TRBJ1-2	TRBD1
CASTPLYGDSPLHF	TGTGCCAGCACCCCACTGTATGGGGATTCACCCCTCCACTTT	many	TRBV6-1	TRBJ1-6	NA
CSAPTSGGARETQYF	TGCAGTGCTCCGACTAGCGGGGGGGCCCGAGAGACCCAGTACTTC	NA	TRBV20-1	TRBJ2-5	TRBD2
CSVLNLLYEQYF	TGCAGCGTCCTTAACCTCCTTTACGAGCAGTACTTC	many	TRBV29-1	TRBJ2-7	NA
CASSLLSGTGGSLDPSEQYF	TGTGCCAGCTCATTATTGTCCGGGACAGGGGGCTCGCTAGATCCCAGCGAGCAGTACTTC	many	TRBV18	TRBJ2-7	TRBD1
CASSYSRGEGQPQHF	TGTGCCAGCAGTTACTCGCGGGGCGAGGGTCAGCCCCAGCATTTT	medium-sized	TRBV6-5	TRBJ1-5	NA
CATDGASEAFF	TGTGCCACAGACGGGGCATCTGAAGCTTTCTTT	few	TRBV19	TRBJ1-1	NA
CATVQRAGGPPDTQYF	TGTGCCACCGTTCAAAGAGCGGGAGGGCCCCCAGATACGCAGTATTTT	many	TRBV28	TRBJ2-3	TRBD2
CASAPGRGLYNEQFF	TGCGCCAGCGCCCCGGGCAGGGGGTTGTACAATGAGCAGTTCTTC	many	TRBV5-1	TRBJ2-1	TRBD1
CASSFNTGPTRGSSYEQYF	TGTGCCAGCAGTTTTAATACAGGGCCAACCCGGGGGTCCTCCTACGAGCAGTACTTC	many	TRBV28	TRBJ2-7	NA
CASREPDRRSSYEQYF	TGTGCCAGCCGCGAACCGGACAGGAGGAGCTCCTACGAGCAGTACTTC	many	TRBV6-2/TRBV6-3	TRBJ2-7	TRBD1
CASTYYRGRADTQYF	TGTGCCAGCACGTACTACAGGGGGCGGGCAGATACGCAGTATTTT	many	TRBV2	TRBJ2-3	TRBD1
CASSLPGGDQPQHF	TGTGCCAGCAGCCTCCCAGGGGGGGATCAGCCCCAGCATTTT	many	TRBV7-8	TRBJ1-5	TRBD1
CASLYSRTSYEQYF	TGTGCCAGCTTATACAGCCGGACGTCCTACGAGCAGTACTTC	NA	TRBV7-2	TRBJ2-7	NA
CAVGTTGNTIYF	TGTGCCGTCGGGACAACTGGAAACACCATATATTTT	many	TRBV10-3	TRBJ1-3	NA
CASSPPTAGLSTDTQYF	TGTGCCAGCTCACCACCGACGGCCGGCCTTAGCACAGATACGCAGTATTTT	many	TRBV18	TRBJ2-3	NA
CASSYSAGAKEKLFF	TGTGCCAGCAGTTACTCGGCAGGGGCAAAGGAAAAACTGTTTTTT	medium-sized	TRBV6-5	TRBJ1-4	NA
CASSPPHGEGNTQYF	TGTGCCAGCAGTCCACCCCACGGGGAAGGAAATACGCAGTATTTT	many	TRBV28	TRBJ2-3	NA
CASSLTRGETQYF	TGTGCCAGCAGCTTAACGAGGGGGGAGACCCAGTACTTC	medium-sized	TRBV7-6	TRBJ2-5	NA
CASSPTEYEQYF	TGCGCCAGCAGCCCGACAGAATACGAGCAGTACTTC	many	TRBV5-1	TRBJ2-7	NA
CASSSESGYEQYF	TGTGCCAGCAGCTCCGAGAGCGGCTACGAGCAGTACTTC	many	TRBV7-2	TRBJ2-7	NA
CASSPRGLNTGELFF	TGTGCCAGCTCACCCAGGGGACTGAACACCGGGGAGCTGTTTTTT	many	TRBV18	TRBJ2-2	NA